Listed below are T cell receptor beta chains from one sample, sequenced in a study of cytomegalovirus exposure and HLA in healthy donors. The repertoire was sequenced with immunoSEQ multiplex PCR; TCRdb's copy has only in-frame clones and lacks some. There are about 140,000 clones in the sample; 65% to 80% occur only once, and around 3.1% lies in the top ten. The source material was PBMCs. The receptors come from a man aged 35-49 years in good health and CMV-seronegative. Both conserved end residues are part of each CDR3. The D gene is left open where the match is weak. Some rows have no size entry. The others give once, few or many, or a class for an expanded clone.

clone_size: NA
d_call: TRBD2
j_call: TRBJ2-7
v_call: TRBV6-6
cdr3_aa: CASSYPWTSGPYEQYF
cdr3_nt: TGTGCCAGCAGTTACCCTTGGACTAGCGGACCCTACGAGCAGTACTTC

clone_size: NA
d_call: NA
j_call: TRBJ2-5
v_call: TRBV9
cdr3_aa: CASSDQVQETQYF
cdr3_nt: TGTGCCAGCAGCGATCAGGTACAAGAGACCCAGTACTTC

clone_size: NA
d_call: TRBD1
j_call: TRBJ1-5
v_call: TRBV5-3
cdr3_aa: CARSLWTGGNQPQHF
cdr3_nt: TGTGCCAGAAGCTTATGGACAGGAGGGAATCAGCCCCAGCATTTT

clone_size: NA
d_call: TRBD2
j_call: TRBJ2-2
v_call: TRBV19
cdr3_aa: CASSATSGRGTGELFF
cdr3_nt: TGTGCCAGTAGTGCCACTAGCGGGAGGGGCACCGGGGAGCTGTTTTTT

clone_size: once
d_call: NA
j_call: TRBJ2-2
v_call: TRBV28
cdr3_aa: CASSFEAANTGELFF
cdr3_nt: TGTGCCAGCAGTTTCGAGGCAGCGAACACCGGGGAGCTGTTTTTT

clone_size: NA
d_call: TRBD1
j_call: TRBJ2-5
v_call: TRBV5-1
cdr3_aa: CASSEDRVETQYF
cdr3_nt: TGCGCCAGCAGCGAGGACAGGGTCGAGACCCAGTACTTC

clone_size: NA
d_call: TRBD1
j_call: TRBJ1-5
v_call: TRBV28
cdr3_aa: CASSLDRGGYYSNQPQHF
cdr3_nt: TGTGCCAGCAGTTTAGACAGGGGGGGATACTATAGCAATCAGCCCCAGCATTTT

clone_size: NA
d_call: TRBD2
j_call: TRBJ2-7
v_call: TRBV5-6
cdr3_aa: CASSLRLAGVYEQYF
cdr3_nt: TGTGCCAGCAGCTTACGGCTAGCGGGAGTCTACGAGCAGTACTTC

clone_size: NA
d_call: TRBD2
j_call: TRBJ2-7
v_call: TRBV5-6
cdr3_aa: CASSFNPGLGAYEQYF
cdr3_nt: TGTGCCAGCAGCTTTAACCCGGGACTAGGGGCCTACGAGCAGTACTTC

clone_size: NA
d_call: NA
j_call: TRBJ2-7
v_call: TRBV5-1
cdr3_aa: CASSLNSGATYEQYF
cdr3_nt: TGCGCCAGCAGCTTGAATTCAGGGGCCACCTACGAGCAGTACTTC

clone_size: NA
d_call: TRBD1
j_call: TRBJ1-1
v_call: TRBV4-1
cdr3_aa: CASSQDGQGNTEAFF
cdr3_nt: TGCGCCAGCAGCCAAGATGGACAGGGGAACACTGAAGCTTTCTTT

clone_size: NA
d_call: TRBD2
j_call: TRBJ2-7
v_call: TRBV10-3
cdr3_aa: CATLGTTGGSYEQYF
cdr3_nt: TGTGCCACCCTGGGGACCACGGGGGGCTCCTACGAGCAGTACTTC

clone_size: NA
d_call: NA
j_call: TRBJ2-7
v_call: TRBV4-3
cdr3_aa: CASSPGGQGLYEQYF
cdr3_nt: TGCGCCAGCAGCCCCGGGGGGCAGGGTCTCTACGAGCAGTACTTC

clone_size: few
d_call: TRBD1
j_call: TRBJ2-6
v_call: TRBV4-3
cdr3_aa: CASSQDPVRDSPSGANVLTF
cdr3_nt: TGCGCCAGCAGCCAAGACCCGGTTCGGGACAGCCCCTCTGGGGCCAACGTCCTGACTTTC

clone_size: NA
d_call: TRBD1
j_call: TRBJ1-6
v_call: TRBV30
cdr3_aa: CAWRTGASSYNSPLHF
cdr3_nt: TGTGCCTGGAGAACAGGGGCCAGCTCCTATAATTCACCCCTCCACTTT

clone_size: NA
d_call: NA
j_call: TRBJ2-1
v_call: TRBV18
cdr3_aa: CASSPSDKNNEQFF
cdr3_nt: TGTGCCAGCTCACCATCCGACAAGAACAATGAGCAGTTCTTC

clone_size: NA
d_call: TRBD1
j_call: TRBJ2-3
v_call: TRBV5-1
cdr3_aa: CASSQLVGQGRTDTQYF
cdr3_nt: TGCGCCAGCAGCCAGTTAGTCGGACAGGGGCGCACAGATACGCAGTATTTT

clone_size: NA
d_call: TRBD1
j_call: TRBJ1-5
v_call: TRBV6-1
cdr3_aa: CASSTAQGAGQPQHF
cdr3_nt: TGTGCCAGCAGTACCGCACAGGGGGCCGGTCAGCCCCAGCATTTT

clone_size: NA
d_call: NA
j_call: TRBJ2-7
v_call: TRBV7-3
cdr3_aa: CASSLGLDYEQYF
cdr3_nt: TGTGCCAGCAGCTTAGGACTCGACTACGAGCAGTACTTC

clone_size: NA
d_call: NA
j_call: TRBJ1-2
v_call: TRBV5-6
cdr3_aa: CASSPLGQLYGYTF
cdr3_nt: TGTGCCAGCAGCCCGCTCGGACAGCTCTATGGCTACACCTTC

clone_size: NA
d_call: TRBD2
j_call: TRBJ2-1
v_call: TRBV7-9
cdr3_aa: CASSPGLAGDKPFF
cdr3_nt: TGTGCCAGCAGCCCGGGACTAGCGGGGGACAAGCCGTTCTTC

clone_size: NA
d_call: TRBD1
j_call: TRBJ1-1
v_call: TRBV2
cdr3_aa: CASRPGQGIPEAFF
cdr3_nt: TGTGCCAGCAGACCGGGACAGGGGATTCCTGAAGCTTTCTTT

clone_size: NA
d_call: NA
j_call: TRBJ1-1
v_call: TRBV5-6
cdr3_aa: CASSWRTEHTEAFF
cdr3_nt: TGTGCCAGCAGCTGGCGGACAGAGCATACTGAAGCTTTCTTT

clone_size: NA
d_call: NA
j_call: TRBJ2-7
v_call: TRBV19
cdr3_aa: CASSIGWQGGYEQYF
cdr3_nt: TGTGCCAGTAGTATAGGGTGGCAGGGTGGCTACGAGCAGTACTTC

clone_size: NA
d_call: NA
j_call: TRBJ2-2
v_call: TRBV28
cdr3_aa: CASSRGHSPGELFF
cdr3_nt: TGTGCCAGCAGCCGAGGACATTCTCCGGGGGAGCTGTTTTTT

clone_size: NA
d_call: TRBD2
j_call: TRBJ2-1
v_call: TRBV30
cdr3_aa: CASSGGPAGGYNEQFF
cdr3_nt: TGTGCCTCCTCCGGCGGTCCAGCGGGAGGGTACAATGAGCAGTTCTTC

clone_size: NA
d_call: TRBD1
j_call: TRBJ2-3
v_call: TRBV7-9
cdr3_aa: CASLGDRATDTQYF
cdr3_nt: TGTGCCAGCTTGGGGGACAGGGCCACAGATACGCAGTATTTT

clone_size: NA
d_call: TRBD2
j_call: TRBJ2-3
v_call: TRBV19
cdr3_aa: CASSIRLAGGSAFTDTQYF
cdr3_nt: TGTGCCAGTAGTATCAGACTAGCGGGAGGCTCGGCCTTTACAGATACGCAGTATTTT

clone_size: NA
d_call: TRBD1
j_call: TRBJ1-1
v_call: TRBV7-9
cdr3_aa: CASSLADRGVAFF
cdr3_nt: TGTGCCAGCAGCTTAGCGGACAGGGGCGTAGCTTTCTTT

clone_size: NA
d_call: NA
j_call: TRBJ1-5
v_call: TRBV7-2
cdr3_aa: CASSSQEFQPQHF
cdr3_nt: TGTGCCAGCAGCTCACAAGAATTTCAGCCCCAGCATTTT

clone_size: NA
d_call: TRBD2
j_call: TRBJ2-1
v_call: TRBV9
cdr3_aa: CASSPTGGGYNEQFF
cdr3_nt: TGTGCCAGCAGCCCGACCGGCGGGGGGTACAATGAGCAGTTCTTC

clone_size: NA
d_call: TRBD2
j_call: TRBJ2-5
v_call: TRBV7-2
cdr3_aa: CASSPSGGLITQYF
cdr3_nt: TGTGCCAGCAGTCCTAGCGGCGGCCTTATCACCCAGTACTTC

clone_size: NA
d_call: TRBD2
j_call: TRBJ2-4
v_call: TRBV10-3
cdr3_aa: CATRLGLAEAKNIQYF
cdr3_nt: TGTGCCACCAGGCTGGGACTAGCGGAAGCCAAAAACATTCAGTACTTC

clone_size: NA
d_call: TRBD2
j_call: TRBJ2-3
v_call: TRBV10-2
cdr3_aa: CASSEGRGTVRADTQYF
cdr3_nt: TGCGCCAGCAGTGAGGGGAGGGGTACCGTGAGGGCAGATACGCAGTATTTT

clone_size: NA
d_call: NA
j_call: TRBJ2-7
v_call: TRBV5-1
cdr3_aa: CASSLRISSEQYF
cdr3_nt: TGCGCCAGCAGCTTGAGGATTTCTAGCGAGCAGTACTTC

clone_size: NA
d_call: NA
j_call: TRBJ1-1
v_call: TRBV27
cdr3_aa: CASSLSVGTEAFF
cdr3_nt: TGTGCCAGCAGTTTATCCGTCGGCACTGAAGCTTTCTTT

clone_size: few
d_call: NA
j_call: TRBJ2-7
v_call: TRBV29-1
cdr3_aa: CSVDGGGGYEQYF
cdr3_nt: TGCAGCGTCGACGGGGGAGGGGGCTACGAGCAGTACTTC

clone_size: NA
d_call: NA
j_call: TRBJ1-5
v_call: TRBV12-5
cdr3_aa: CASGLGDSNQPQHF
cdr3_nt: TGTGCTAGTGGCCTGGGCGATAGCAATCAGCCCCAGCATTTT

clone_size: NA
d_call: NA
j_call: TRBJ2-1
v_call: TRBV29-1
cdr3_aa: CSVEDRDIYNEQFF
cdr3_nt: TGCAGCGTTGAAGACAGGGACATCTACAATGAGCAGTTCTTC

clone_size: NA
d_call: TRBD2
j_call: TRBJ2-1
v_call: TRBV13
cdr3_aa: CASSLTLAVYNEQFF
cdr3_nt: TGTGCCAGCAGCTTGACCCTAGCGGTATACAATGAGCAGTTCTTC

clone_size: NA
d_call: TRBD1
j_call: TRBJ2-7
v_call: TRBV11-3
cdr3_aa: CASSRADRAHEQYF
cdr3_nt: TGTGCCAGCAGCCGAGCGGACAGGGCTCACGAGCAGTACTTC

clone_size: NA
d_call: NA
j_call: TRBJ2-1
v_call: TRBV11-2
cdr3_aa: CASSLSGGTYNEQFF
cdr3_nt: TGTGCCAGCAGCTTATCAGGGGGGACCTACAATGAGCAGTTCTTC